These 2 T cell receptor beta chains were sequenced from one sample in a study of OX40 agonist ivuxolimab in advanced cancers. Clones were read by immunoSEQ multiplex PCR, and TCRdb kept only the in-frame ones, dropping some. The sample contains 15,000 to 20,000 clones, roughly 86% of which appear only once. The sample in question was CD4+ or CD8+ T cells sorted from blood, obtained in a trial of the OX40 agonist ivuxolimab. The origin of the receptors is an adult with an advanced solid tumor such as melanoma, head and neck, liver or kidney cancer.

As concerns this clone: Possible read error: a much larger clone is one base away. In the same sample, other DNA sequences code for this CDR3. The chain couples TRBV2 to TRBJ2-7; 8 bases line up with TRBD2. V shed 10 bases, J shed 7 bases, and the junction held 12 bases outside the gene matches. The germline gives CDR1 SNHLY, CDR2 FYNNEI. This CDR3 is 13 amino acids long. The CDR3: CAIALGGAGEQYF. The CDR3, as DNA: TGTGCCATAGCGCTCGGGGGGGCTGGGGAGCAGTACTTC.

The CDR3 loop reads CASSLRGQGARKTQYF. DNA of the CDR3: TGTGCCAGCAGCTTAAGGGGACAGGGGGCCCGAAAGACCCAGTACTTC. The chain recombines TRBV7-8 with TRBJ2-5, with TRBD1 matching over 12 bases. This CDR3 has 16 amino acids. Trimming took 2 bases from V and 6 from J; bases not matched to a gene: 7. CDR1 is SGHVS, CDR2 FQNEAQ, per germline. Full variable domain (outside the CDR3, taken from reference TRBV7-8 and TRBJ2-5): GAGVSQSPRYKVAKRGQDVALRCDPISGHVSLFWYQQALGQGPEFLTYFQNEAQLDKSGLPSDRFFAERPEGSVSTLKIQRTQQEDSAVYLCASSLRGQGARKTQYFGPGTRLLVL.